The 32 T cell receptor beta chains below were found in one sample sequenced in a study of blood T cell repertoires in COVID-19 (dated by TCRdb to 2018 to 2021). The receptor library was made with the immunoSEQ multiplex PCR assay. Drawn from immuneACCESS, this table holds only the in-frame rearrangements with V and J called that TCRdb kept. Clones are partly lost; checked studies trace under half to an unresolved V gene and leave the rest unexplained. The sample has some 220,000 clones on record, roughly 90% of them singletons. The top ten hold 3% to 4.5% of the sample. Material for sequencing was PBMCs or T cells enriched from blood (not recorded which). Receptor source: a woman between 40 and 55 years old with acute COVID-19.

This chain joins TRBV6-5 and TRBJ1-6, with 7 nucleotides matching TRBD1. J was trimmed by 5 bases and V by 5 bases; bases with no gene match: 3. The V gene's germline CDR1 is MNHEY and CDR2 SVGAGI. The CDR3 runs 14 residues. CDR3 protein: CASSSDRDNSPLHF. The DNA of the CDR3 is TGTGCCAGCAGTAGCGACAGGGATAATTCACCCCTCCACTTT.

The J gene is TRBJ2-5, the V gene TRBV6-6; no firm D call. This CDR3 spans 14 amino acids. V lost 4 bases to trimming and J lost 5 bases, with 14 bases between them. Germline values: CDR1 MNHNY, CDR2 SVGAGI (reference sequence). In nucleotides, the CDR3 is TGTGCCAGCAGTTCGAGTCCAGGTGGGGAGACCCAGTACTTC. This sequence encodes CASSSSPGGETQYF.

The chain joins TRBV10-3 to TRBJ2-5, with 8 bases that match TRBD1. CDR1 is ENHRY, CDR2 SYGVKD, per germline. The ends lost 5 bases at V and 1 base at J; junction bases unmatched: 12. The CDR3 length is 17 residues. CDR3 sequence (DNA): TGTGCCATCAGTACCGGGACAGGTTTGGCTAGCCAAGAGACCCAGTACTTC. Its translation: CAISTGTGLASQETQYF.

The chain couples TRBV7-2 to TRBJ2-3; TRBD1 matches at 9 bases. Germline CDR1 is SGHTA and CDR2 is FQGNSA. The ends lost 8 bases at V and 4 bases at J; junction bases unmatched: 7. This CDR3 spans 14 amino acids. This chain's CDR3 is CASGPGQGADTQYF. The CDR3 nucleotides read TGTGCCAGCGGACCGGGACAGGGAGCAGATACGCAGTATTTT.

The rearrangement uses TRBV11-2 and TRBJ1-2, with D tentatively TRBD1 (5 bases). Germline V gives CDR1 SGHAT, CDR2 FQNNGV. CDR3 length: 17 amino acids. Trimming left V 0 bases short and J 2 bases short, with 16 bases between. The CDR3 coding sequence is TGTGCCAGCAGCTTAGATCTACAGGCCAGATCCAACTATGGCTACACCTTC. Translated: CASSLDLQARSNYGYTF.

The V gene is TRBV10-3, the J gene TRBJ1-1; D not certain. Germline V gene data show CDR1 as ENHRY and CDR2 as SYGVKD. CDR3 length: 11 amino acids. V was cut by 6 bases and J by 2 bases, with 4 bases left in between. The CDR3 region is CAIRTNTEAFF. As DNA, the CDR3 is TGTGCCATCAGGACAAACACTGAAGCTTTCTTT.

This clone came up a few times. DNA for the CDR3: TGCGCCAGCAGCCAAGGACCGGGACTAGCAAGCCACGAGCAGTACTTC. Amino acids: CASSQGPGLASHEQYF. The rearrangement links TRBV4-3 to TRBJ2-7, with TRBD2 identical over 9 bases. The germline gives CDR1 LGHNA, CDR2 YSLEER. CDR3 size: 16 residues. The J segment lost 5 bases and the V segment lost 1 base, leaving 9 bases of the junction unmatched.

The gene calls are TRBV7-2 and TRBJ2-7, with D unresolved. Germline V gene data show CDR1 as SGHTA and CDR2 as FQGNSA. The CDR3 is made up of 11 amino acids. Trimming pared 5 bases from V and 3 bases from J, leaving 5 bases between. The CDR3 region is CASSAVYEQYF. CDR3 sequence (DNA): TGTGCCAGCAGCGCGGTCTACGAGCAGTACTTC.

J is TRBJ1-5 and V is TRBV2; tentatively, D is TRBD1 (6 bases). This CDR3 has 14 amino acids. The germline gives CDR1 SNHLY, CDR2 FYNNEI. Trimming removed 3 bases at V and 7 bases at J, with 13 bases between. CDR3 in amino acids: CASSDAGVRQPQHF. The CDR3, as DNA: TGTGCCAGCAGTGATGCAGGGGTTCGGCAGCCCCAGCATTTT.

This clone has just a few counts. The chain is built from TRBV19 and TRBJ1-4; D possibly corresponds to TRBD1 (5 bases). Germline CDR1 and CDR2: LNHDA and SQIVND (reference sequence). Trimming stripped 8 bases from V and 6 bases from J, with 7 bases between. The CDR3 spans 11 residues. CDR3 sequence: CASGRDEKLFF. CDR3 DNA sequence: TGTGCCAGTGGCAGGGATGAAAAACTGTTTTTT.

V gene TRBV19 combines with J gene TRBJ1-6; D may be TRBD1 (6 bases). Trimming took off 2 bases at V and 10 bases at J, with 12 bases between the two ends. Germline V CDR1 and CDR2: LNHDA, SQIVND (reference sequence). The CDR3 sequence is 14 residues long. CDR3 bases: TGTGCCAGTAGTATAACAGGGATAGTCTCACCCCTCCACTTT. Its protein product is CASSITGIVSPLHF.

The genes are TRBV19 and TRBJ1-2; D perhaps matches TRBD1 (5 bases). The length of the CDR3 is 12 residues. The germline V gene has CDR1 LNHDA and CDR2 SQIVND (reference sequence). The V gene lost 5 bases and the J gene lost 5 bases, with 9 bases spanning the gap. The CDR3 region is CASSPRQYGYTF. In DNA, the CDR3 is TGTGCCAGTAGTCCCCGACAGTATGGCTACACCTTC. The full variable domain, completed using reference TRBV19 and TRBJ1-2, is DGGITQSPKYLFRKEGQNVTLSCEQNLNHDAMYWYRQDPGQGLRLIYYSQIVNDFQKGDIAEGYSVSREKKESFPLTVTSAQKNPTAFYLCASSPRQYGYTFGSGTRLTVV.

This clone showed up just a few times. The chain couples TRBV18 to TRBJ1-3, with 9 bases that match TRBD1. V was clipped by 3 bases and J by 0 bases; unmatched bases: 9. The CDR3 has 18 amino acids. Germline V CDR1 and CDR2: KGHSH, LQKENI. CDR3 sequence reads: CASSPLPGQGTSGNTIYF. CDR3 DNA sequence: TGTGCCAGCTCACCCCTGCCGGGACAGGGTACCTCTGGAAACACCATATATTTT.

This clone has only one observation. V is TRBV24-1 and J is TRBJ2-3, with D uncertain. CDR3 length equals 13 residues. Germline V lookup: CDR1 KGHDR, CDR2 SFDVKD. V was cut by 5 bases and J by 0 bases, with 5 bases left in between. In DNA form, the CDR3 reads TGTGCCACCAGTGGCGTTAGCACAGATACGCAGTATTTT. It encodes CATSGVSTDTQYF.

The V gene is TRBV19, the J gene TRBJ1-6; no firm D call. The CDR3 has 18 amino acids. Germline lookup yields CDR1 LNHDA and CDR2 SQIVND (reference sequence). V was clipped by 5 bases and J by 1 base, with 18 bases between them. CDR3 protein: CASSPFGLGGSYNSPLHF. CDR3 DNA: TGTGCCAGTAGTCCCTTCGGACTAGGCGGATCCTATAATTCACCCCTCCACTTT.

The chain is built from TRBV13 and TRBJ1-1; D may be TRBD1 (6 bases). Germline assignment: CDR1 PRHDT and CDR2 FYEKMQ (reference sequence). V lost 5 bases and J lost 3, with 13 bases in between. This CDR3 has 14 amino acids. DNA for the CDR3: TGTGCCAGCAGCCCTTGGGACATCCACACTGAAGCTTTCTTT. It encodes CASSPWDIHTEAFF.

The chain carries TRBV14 and TRBJ1-6; TRBD1 is a possible D gene (5 bases). The CDR3 has 15 amino acids. Trimming shortened V by 0 bases and J by 7 bases, and 10 bases separated the two germline ends. CDR1 and CDR2 (germline): SGHDN, FVKESK. DNA of the CDR3: TGTGCCAGCAGCCAAGACAGGGTATGGAATTCACCCCTCCACTTT. Translation gives CASSQDRVWNSPLHF.

The rearrangement links TRBV6-5 to TRBJ2-7; 9 bases map to TRBD2. Germline CDR1 MNHEY, CDR2 SVGAGI. This CDR3 has 15 amino acids. Trimming at V came to 5 bases and at J to 3 bases, leaving 8 bases not matched to a gene. In DNA form, the CDR3 reads TGTGCCAGCAGTATGGGGGTAGCGGGGGTCTACGAGCAGTACGTC. This sequence encodes CASSMGVAGVYEQYV.

The J gene is TRBJ2-1, the V gene TRBV19; possible D gene TRBD2, 5 bases. Between the trimmed V and J ends, which lost 6 bases and 0 bases, there was a span of 12 bases. The CDR3 extends over 15 amino acids. Germline V CDR1 and CDR2: LNHDA, SQIVND (reference sequence). The CDR3 sequence is CASRPEGSSYNEQFF. Written as DNA, the CDR3 is TGTGCCAGTAGACCGGAAGGGAGCTCCTACAATGAGCAGTTCTTC.

The chain couples TRBV2 to TRBJ1-1; D unresolved. Germline V gene sequence: CDR1 SNHLY, CDR2 FYNNEI. This CDR3 is built from 11 residues. The V and J ends lost 9 bases and 7 bases respectively, with 12 bases between them. CDR3 region: CASSIAYEAFF. The CDR3, as DNA: TGTGCCAGTTCGATTGCCTATGAAGCTTTCTTT.

The chain is built from TRBV5-5 and TRBJ1-5; D is unclear. Germline CDR1 reads SGHKS; CDR2 reads YYEKEE (reference sequence). The CDR3 spans 15 residues. The V end was cut by 1 base, the J end by 2 bases, with 10 bases between. CDR3 protein: CASSLHGGGNQPQHF. The CDR3 region has the DNA TGTGCCAGCAGCTTGCATGGAGGAGGCAATCAGCCCCAGCATTTT.

This clone was seen a single time. The genes are TRBV5-5 and TRBJ1-3; D not certain. This CDR3 is built from 16 residues. V was clipped by 2 bases and J by 4 bases, with 16 bases between them. Germline CDR1 reads SGHKS; CDR2 reads YYEKEE (reference sequence). CDR3 region: CASSLGVAAGGNTIYF. The CDR3 nucleotides are TGTGCCAGCAGCTTAGGAGTCGCCGCGGGAGGAAACACCATATATTTT.

This chain links TRBV7-9 with TRBJ1-4, with D perhaps TRBD1 (5 bases). This CDR3 is built from 14 residues. Deletions cut 3 bases from V and 10 bases from J, with 15 bases between. Germline CDR1 and CDR2: SEHNR and FQNEAQ (reference sequence). In DNA form, the CDR3 reads TGTGCCAGCAGCTTTGCGCAGGGAGGTGGAAAACTGTTTTTT. Its translation: CASSFAQGGGKLFF.

The chain links TRBV18 to TRBJ1-5, with 7 bases fitting TRBD1. CDR1 is KGHSH and CDR2 is LQKENI in the germline V gene. J gave up 4 bases and V 3 bases, and 3 bases lay outside the gene matches. The CDR3 runs 14 residues. The DNA for the CDR3 is TGTGCCAGCTCACCCGACAGGGCGAATCAGCCCCAGCATTTT. Encoded protein: CASSPDRANQPQHF.

This rearrangement joins TRBV20-1 to TRBJ1-1, with D possibly TRBD1 on 6 matching bases. Germline V gives CDR1 DFQATT, CDR2 SNEGSKA (reference sequence). The CDR3 is 13 amino acids. V dropped 3 bases and J dropped 3 bases, with 11 bases sitting between them. The CDR3 DNA reads as TGCAGTGCTAGTATGGGGGCGGACACTGAAGCTTTCTTT. This translates into CSASMGADTEAFF.

The chain employs TRBV13 and TRBJ2-2, with D perhaps TRBD2 (5 bases). With 1 base removed from V and 4 bases from J, the gap between germline ends came to 16 bases. CDR1 is PRHDT, CDR2 FYEKMQ, per germline (reference sequence). The CDR3 extends over 17 amino acids. CDR3: CASSLAVVRDITGELFF. CDR3 nucleotide sequence: TGTGCCAGCAGCTTAGCCGTTGTACGGGATATCACCGGGGAGCTGTTTTTT.

The rearrangement links TRBV9 to TRBJ1-4, with 8 bases that match TRBD1. V was pared by 5 bases and J by 3 bases, with 3 bases of the junction left unmatched. Per the germline V gene, CDR1 is SGDLS and CDR2 is YYNGEE. The CDR3 has 14 residues. The CDR3 loop is CASSPGGSNEKLFF. CDR3 nucleotide sequence: TGTGCCAGCAGTCCAGGGGGCTCTAATGAAAAACTGTTTTTT.

The V gene is TRBV3-1 (or the pseudogene TRBV3-2), the J gene TRBJ1-5; D call uncertain. The CDR3 has 14 amino acids. Trimming stripped 4 bases from V and 13 bases from J, with 20 bases between. Germline CDR1 LGHDT, CDR2 YNNKEL (reference sequence). In DNA, the CDR3 is TGTGCCAGCAGCCCGGACGGTTCGGGGATTTTTCAGCATTTT. Its protein product is CASSPDGSGIFQHF.

The chain uses TRBV3-1 (or the pseudogene TRBV3-2) and TRBJ2-7; D perhaps matches TRBD1 (6 bases). V gave up 3 bases and J gave up 0 bases, with 9 bases separating them. CDR1 and CDR2 (germline): LGHDT, YNNKEL (reference sequence). The CDR3 is 14 residues long. DNA for the CDR3: TGTGCCAGCAGCCAGGGGGCCAGCTCCTACGAGCAGTACTTC. Translating it yields CASSQGASSYEQYF.

The V and J genes are TRBV5-1 and TRBJ2-1, with TRBD2 identical over 9 bases. Trimming cost V 0 bases and J 4 bases; bases outside gene matches: 14. Germline CDR1 SGHRS, CDR2 YFSETQ. The CDR3 runs 19 residues. The CDR3 coding sequence is TGCGCCAGCAGCTTGGCCGGAAGCGGGGGGCCGAAGCCTTACAATGAGCAGTTCTTC. Residues: CASSLAGSGGPKPYNEQFF. The full variable domain, with the rest looked up from reference TRBV5-1 and TRBJ2-1, is KAGVTQTPRYLIKTRGQQVTLSCSPISGHRSVSWYQQTPGQGLQFLFEYFSETQRNKGNFPGRFSGRQFSNSRSEMNVSTLELGDSALYLCASSLAGSGGPKPYNEQFFGPGTRLTVL.

This clone appeared once. This chain uses TRBV9 with TRBJ1-2; 7 bases line up with TRBD1. V shed 0 bases and J 3 bases; nucleotides not matched to a gene: 2. This CDR3 region has 14 residues. Germline loops: CDR1 SGDLS, CDR2 YYNGEE. CDR3 DNA: TGTGCCAGCAGCGTAGGGGACAGCTACTATGGCTACACCTTC. This sequence encodes CASSVGDSYYGYTF.

The chain recombines TRBV5-4 with TRBJ2-2; 8 nucleotides align to TRBD2. This CDR3 spans 16 amino acids. The V segment lost 3 bases and the J segment 1 base; nucleotides outside the gene matches: 5. Per germline, CDR1 SGHNT and CDR2 YYREEE (reference sequence). The chain's CDR3 is CASSSTSGRNTGELFF. The CDR3 bases are TGTGCCAGCAGCTCAACGAGCGGGAGGAACACCGGGGAGCTGTTTTTT.